The next 24 T cell receptor beta chains were all read from a single sample in a study of shared clonotypes between healthy human individuals. The method was immunoSEQ multiplex PCR; TCRdb's version includes in-frame clones alone and lacks a portion of them. The sample includes hundreds of thousands of clones, roughly four fifths seen only once; the top ten take 12%. The specimen sequenced was PBMCs. These receptors originate from a woman aged 40-49 years in good health. Some clones in this sample may be carry-over from other donors' samples.

The chain couples TRBV15 to TRBJ2-7; D is undetermined. The CDR3 loop spans 15 amino acids. V shed 0 bases and J shed 2 bases, with 11 bases lying between them. The V gene's germline CDR1 is LNHNV and CDR2 YYDKDF (reference sequence). This CDR3 is CATSRDRSLPYEQYF. DNA of the CDR3: TGTGCCACCAGCAGAGATCGGTCGCTCCCCTACGAGCAGTACTTC.

Only one count was recorded for this clone. The chain carries TRBV5-4 and TRBJ2-1, with 7 positions matching TRBD1. CDR1 is SGHNT and CDR2 is YYREEE in the germline V gene (reference sequence). The CDR3 spans 15 residues. The trim removed 4 bases at V and 2 bases at J, leaving 6 bases unmatched. Here the CDR3 reads CASSVGQSTYNEQFF. CDR3 DNA sequence: TGTGCCAGCAGCGTGGGACAGAGTACCTACAATGAGCAGTTCTTC.

This clone has more than one count but fewer than ten. This chain links TRBV5-5 with TRBJ2-7; weak D call: TRBD2 (5 bases). This CDR3 contains 13 residues. V lost 4 bases and J lost 7, with 15 bases in between. Germline CDR1 SGHKS, CDR2 YYEKEE (reference sequence). The CDR3 reads CASSELGSGEQYF. For the CDR3, the DNA is TGTGCCAGCAGCGAACTAGGTTCGGGAGAGCAGTACTTC.

The chain is built from TRBV15 and TRBJ2-7; D is ambiguous. The V end lost 4 bases, the J end lost 7 bases, and 14 bases lay between the germline ends. CDR1 and CDR2 from the germline V gene are LNHNV and YYDKDF (reference sequence). The CDR3 sequence is 13 residues long. In DNA, the CDR3 is TGTGCCACCAGCACAATGTCCGCCGGAGAGCAGTACTTC. Translation: CATSTMSAGEQYF.

The table lists this clone with a count of one. J is TRBJ2-7 and V is TRBV30, with D perhaps TRBD1 or TRBD2 (5 bases each). Trimming took 5 bases from V and 5 from J, leaving 10 bases between them. This CDR3 spans 11 amino acids. Germline loops: CDR1 GTSNPN, CDR2 SVGIG (reference sequence). CDR3 DNA sequence: TGTGCCTGGGGGGGTTGGGACGAGCAGTACTTC. Amino acids: CAWGGWDEQYF.

This clone was counted between two and nine times. V gene TRBV6-1 combines with J gene TRBJ2-2, with 10 positions matching TRBD1. V lost 4 bases, J lost 7 bases, and 12 bases stayed unmatched. CDR3 length: 17 amino acids. In germline, CDR1 is MNHNS, CDR2 SASEGT. The CDR3 region is CASSVQTGTGAGGELFF. The CDR3 DNA sequence: TGTGCCAGCAGTGTTCAAACCGGGACAGGGGCTGGCGGGGAGCTGTTTTTT.

The V and J genes are TRBV28 and TRBJ1-2; possibly TRBD1 for D (5 bases). CDR1 and CDR2 (germline): MDHEN, SYDVKM. This CDR3 comprises 14 residues. The V gene lost 6 bases and the J gene lost 3 bases, with 14 bases spanning the gap. The CDR3 protein is CASSRTRTHYGYTF. DNA of the CDR3: TGTGCCAGCAGCCGGACACGGACCCACTATGGCTACACCTTC.

The chain joins TRBV2 to TRBJ2-7, with 8 nucleotides matching TRBD2. CDR1 SNHLY and CDR2 FYNNEI come from the germline V gene. With 7 bases clipped from V and 6 bases from J, the junction kept 14 bases outside the gene matches. The CDR3 has 15 amino acids. For the CDR3, the DNA is TGTGCCAGCAAGACTTCCGGGACTAGTCTGACCGAGCAGTACTTC. It is translated as CASKTSGTSLTEQYF.

The chain carries TRBV10-2 and TRBJ2-2; 15 bases fit TRBD2. Germline V CDR1 and CDR2: WSHSY, SAAADI. V gave up 4 bases and J gave up 4 bases; unmatched junction bases: 1. The CDR3 is made up of 16 amino acids. This CDR3 reads CASSGTSGRGTGELFF. The CDR3 bases are TGCGCCAGCAGTGGGACTAGCGGGAGGGGCACCGGGGAGCTGTTTTTT.

The chain uses TRBV30 and TRBJ2-4; D possibly corresponds to TRBD2 (7 bases). In germline, CDR1 is GTSNPN, CDR2 SVGIG (reference sequence). V was pared by 5 bases and J by 7 bases, with 18 bases between. The CDR3 has 14 residues. The CDR3: CAWDRGGGGNIQYF. The CDR3 region has the DNA TGTGCCTGGGACCGAGGGGGAGGGGGGAACATTCAGTACTTC. Looking up the rest from reference TRBV30 and TRBJ2-4 gives the full variable domain: SQTIHQWPATLVQPVGSPLSLECTVEGTSNPNLYWYRQAAGRGLQLLFYSVGIGQISSEVPQNLSASRPQDRQFILSSKKLLLSDSGFYLCAWDRGGGGNIQYFGAGTRLSVL.

The chain links TRBV2 to TRBJ2-1, with 14 nucleotides matching TRBD2. CDR3 length: 14 residues. Germline V gives CDR1 SNHLY, CDR2 FYNNEI. V gave up 6 bases and J gave up 7 bases; unmatched junction bases: 2. The CDR3 nucleotides read TGTGCCAGCAGGGGACTAGCGGGAGTAAATGAGCAGTTCTTC. It yields the protein CASRGLAGVNEQFF.

This clone occurred once. The rearrangement joins TRBV12-5 to TRBJ2-1; D is unclear. The CDR3 loop spans 17 amino acids. The V end was cut by 0 bases, the J end by 0 bases, with 12 bases between. In germline, CDR1 is LGHNT, CDR2 FRNRAP. The CDR3 sequence: CASGLVGFTSSYNEQFF. DNA of the CDR3: TGTGCTAGTGGTTTGGTGGGATTTACAAGCTCCTACAATGAGCAGTTCTTC.

This chain uses TRBV7-8 with TRBJ2-4; TRBD1 is a possible D gene (5 bases). The V end lost 5 bases, the J end lost 1 base, and 15 bases lay between the germline ends. The CDR3 sequence is 16 residues long. The V gene's germline CDR1 is SGHVS and CDR2 FQNEAQ. The CDR3 sequence: CASSPQGASAKNIQYF. CDR3 DNA sequence: TGTGCCAGCAGCCCTCAAGGGGCTTCGGCCAAAAACATTCAGTACTTC.

The V and J genes are TRBV27 and TRBJ2-7, with a weak D call TRBD2 (5 bases). The germline V gene encodes CDR1 MNHEY and CDR2 SMNVEV (reference sequence). V was clipped by 10 bases and J by 1 base, with 17 bases between them. The CDR3 consists of 14 residues. DNA for the CDR3: TGTGCCACCGCACCTCGCAGGACTTCCTACGAGCAGTACTTC. Encoded protein: CATAPRRTSYEQYF.

V and J are TRBV28 and TRBJ2-2; D possibly uses TRBD1 or TRBD2 (5 bases each). V was trimmed by 7 bases and J by 5 bases, leaving 14 bases between them. The CDR3 has 14 amino acids. Germline values: CDR1 MDHEN, CDR2 SYDVKM. The CDR3 protein is CASTPGPATGELFF. CDR3 DNA: TGTGCCAGCACCCCGGGACCAGCGACCGGGGAGCTGTTTTTT.

This sequence joins TRBV18 and TRBJ1-1, with a possible D match to TRBD1 (5 bases). V lost 2 bases to trimming and J lost 1 base, with 14 bases between them. The CDR3 sequence is 16 residues long. The germline V gene encodes CDR1 KGHSH and CDR2 LQKENI. This CDR3 reads CASSPNRGAGNTEAFF. Written as DNA, the CDR3 is TGTGCCAGCTCACCAAATAGAGGGGCAGGGAACACTGAAGCTTTCTTT.

The genes are TRBV19 and TRBJ1-1, with TRBD1 identical over 8 bases. The CDR3 is 14 amino acids. CDR1 is LNHDA, CDR2 SQIVND, per germline (reference sequence). Germline trimming cut 3 bases from V and 5 bases from J; bases unmatched to any gene: 5. Here the CDR3 DNA reads TGTGCCAGTAGTATGGACAGGGATGGGACTGAAGCTTTCTTT. Translation gives CASSMDRDGTEAFF.

This clone was seen once. The chain has TRBV28 and TRBJ2-1; the D gene could be TRBD1 or TRBD2 (6 bases each). This CDR3 contains 13 residues. Germline V gene sequence: CDR1 MDHEN, CDR2 SYDVKM. Written as DNA, the CDR3 is TGTGCGACCGGAGGGGGGTCCTACAATGAGCAGTTCTTC. This gives the protein CATGGGSYNEQFF.

This chain links TRBV10-3 with TRBJ1-2, with 7 bases matching TRBD1. The CDR3 loop spans 16 amino acids. Per germline, CDR1 ENHRY and CDR2 SYGVKD. Trimming cost V 10 bases and J 2 bases; bases outside gene matches: 16. CDR3 sequence: CATSAENRGTNYGYTF. The CDR3 DNA sequence: TGTGCCACGTCGGCGGAAAACAGGGGAACAAACTATGGCTACACCTTC.

The chain couples TRBV15 to TRBJ2-2; the D gene is possibly TRBD1 (6 bases). The germline CDR1 and CDR2 sequences are LNHNV and YYDKDF (reference sequence). V was pared by 0 bases and J by 4 bases, with 12 bases between. This CDR3 spans 16 amino acids. The CDR3 DNA is TGTGCCACCAGCAGAGATGGGGACACCCTCACCGGGGAGCTGTTTTTT. This translates into CATSRDGDTLTGELFF.

The chain is built from TRBV6-4 and TRBJ2-1; D might be TRBD2 (6 bases). V was clipped by 6 bases and J by 5 bases, with 17 bases between them. Germline CDR1 and CDR2: MRHNA and SNTAGT. This CDR3 comprises 15 residues. The CDR3 is CASSPHSGWDNEQFF. The CDR3 DNA follows: TGTGCCAGCAGCCCCCATAGCGGCTGGGACAATGAGCAGTTCTTC.

To note about this clone: The sample carries other DNA sequences with the same CDR3. The genes are TRBV14 and TRBJ1-2; 9 bases fit TRBD1. Germline V gene sequence: CDR1 SGHDN, CDR2 FVKESK. The length of the CDR3 is 13 residues. With V trimmed by 6 bases and J by 8 bases, 7 bases remained unmatched. The CDR3 DNA follows: TGTGCCAGCAGTCCGGGGACAGGGAGAGGCTACACCTTC. This sequence encodes CASSPGTGRGYTF.

V usage is TRBV4-2 and J usage is TRBJ2-3; possibly TRBD2 for D (5 bases). The CDR3 spans 13 residues. Germline CDR1 reads LGHNA; CDR2 reads YNFKEQ. V gave up 0 bases and J gave up 5 bases, with 6 bases separating them. CDR3 sequence (DNA): TGTGCCAGCAGCCAAGATGAGGGAGATACGCAGTATTTT. Amino acids: CASSQDEGDTQYF.

V and J are TRBV10-3 and TRBJ2-5, with 14 bases that match TRBD2. The J call may be in error: the DNA end matches TRBJ2-7 better. From germline, CDR1 is ENHRY and CDR2 SYGVKD. The CDR3 extends over 15 amino acids. For the CDR3, the DNA is TGTGCCATCAGCGAAGGACTAGCGGGAGGATACGAGCAGTACTTC. Its protein product is CAISEGLAGGYEQYF.